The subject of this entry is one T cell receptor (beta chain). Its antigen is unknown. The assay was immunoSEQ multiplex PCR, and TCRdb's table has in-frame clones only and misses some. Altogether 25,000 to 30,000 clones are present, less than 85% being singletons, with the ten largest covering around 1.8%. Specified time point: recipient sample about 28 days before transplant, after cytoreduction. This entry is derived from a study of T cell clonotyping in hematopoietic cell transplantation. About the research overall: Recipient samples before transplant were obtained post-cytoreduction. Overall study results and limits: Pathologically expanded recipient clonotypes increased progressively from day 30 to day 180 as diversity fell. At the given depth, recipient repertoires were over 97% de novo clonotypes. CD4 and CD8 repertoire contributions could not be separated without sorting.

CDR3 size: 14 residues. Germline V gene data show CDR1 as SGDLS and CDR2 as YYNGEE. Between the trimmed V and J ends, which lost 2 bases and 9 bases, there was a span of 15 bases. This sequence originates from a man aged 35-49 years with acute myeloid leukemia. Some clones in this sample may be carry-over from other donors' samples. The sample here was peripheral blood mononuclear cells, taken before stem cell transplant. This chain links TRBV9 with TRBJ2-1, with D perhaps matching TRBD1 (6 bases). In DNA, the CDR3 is TGTGCCAGCAGCGTCGGGGCAGGGGATGGTGAGCAGTTCTTC. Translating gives CASSVGAGDGEQFF.